The 2 T cell receptor beta chains reported below all come from one sample, sequenced in a study of T cell responses to AZD1222 COVID-19 vaccine. Clones were read by immunoSEQ multiplex PCR, and TCRdb kept only the in-frame ones, dropping some. The table shows some 85,000 clones, with about 91% occurring only once. The sample was peripheral blood, taken on day 0 of AZD1222 vaccination. The receptors were gathered from an adult in good health.

CDR3 amino acids: CASSLSPSPQHF. The CDR3 DNA reads TGTGCCAGCAGCTTATCACCGTCGCCCCAGCATTTT. V gene TRBV6-2 or TRBV6-3 combines with J gene TRBJ1-5, with D unresolved. Germline V gene sequence: CDR1 MNHEY, CDR2 SVGEGT. V dropped 6 bases and J dropped 9 bases, with 12 bases sitting between them. This CDR3 has 12 residues.

V and J are TRBV7-2 and TRBJ1-3; D gene unclear. The CDR3 spans 16 residues. Germline values: CDR1 SGHTA, CDR2 FQGNSA. The germline V and J ends were trimmed by 4 bases and 4 bases, with 17 bases remaining between them. The CDR3 sequence is CASSSQALYGGNTIYF. The DNA for the CDR3 is TGTGCCAGCAGCTCCCAAGCCCTTTATGGAGGAAACACCATATATTTT.